These 31 T cell receptor beta chains were sequenced from one sample in a study of blood T cell repertoires in COVID-19. TCRdb keeps only in-frame clones here, not all; method: immunoSEQ multiplex PCR. The sample shows about 44,000 clones, less than 85% of them seen only once. Sequences were obtained from peripheral blood. Receptors originate from a woman between 65 and 79 years old with acute or convalescent COVID-19.

The genes are TRBV4-3 and TRBJ1-2; possibly TRBD1 for D (5 bases). Deletions cut 0 bases from V and 4 bases from J, with 21 bases between. The CDR3 extends over 18 amino acids. Germline lookup yields CDR1 LGHNA and CDR2 YSLEER. CDR3 DNA: TGCGCCAGCAGCCAAGATTCAACAGGATCACCCATGTCCTATGGCTACACCTTC. Its translation: CASSQDSTGSPMSYGYTF.

This clone was seen just once. The chain carries TRBV6-5 and TRBJ1-6, with D tentatively TRBD1 (5 bases). Germline V gene data show CDR1 as MNHEY and CDR2 as SVGAGI. Trimming stripped 2 bases from V and 11 bases from J, with 10 bases between. CDR3 length equals 13 residues. CDR3 DNA sequence: TGTGCCAGCAGTTACCCAGGGCGGACACCCCTCCACTTT. Its translation is CASSYPGRTPLHF.

The chain employs TRBV2 and TRBJ2-6, with 7 positions matching TRBD1. Germline V gives CDR1 SNHLY, CDR2 FYNNEI. This CDR3 has 15 amino acids. The V and J ends lost 6 bases and 4 bases, in that order; junction bases with no gene match: 6. The CDR3 here is CASSGRGRGANVLTF. In DNA form, the CDR3 reads TGTGCCAGCAGCGGTAGGGGGCGCGGGGCCAACGTCCTGACTTTC.

V usage is TRBV29-1 and J usage is TRBJ2-1; 7 bases are shared with TRBD1. V gave up 4 bases and J gave up 14 bases; unmatched junction bases: 5. The CDR3 contains 10 residues. CDR1 and CDR2 from the germline V gene are SQVTM and ANQGSEA. In DNA form, the CDR3 reads TGCAGCGTTGTTGGACAGGCGGAGTTCTTC. Protein sequence: CSVVGQAEFF.

This clone was detected only a few times. This sequence joins TRBV28 and TRBJ2-7, with a weak D call TRBD1 (6 bases). The V gene lost 5 bases and the J gene lost 4 bases, with 18 bases spanning the gap. Germline V lookup: CDR1 MDHEN, CDR2 SYDVKM. This CDR3 contains 15 residues. CDR3 residues: CASSAPGAFLYEQYF. The DNA of the CDR3 is TGTGCCAGCAGTGCCCCAGGGGCCTTCCTTTACGAGCAGTACTTC.

A few counts support this clone. This chain joins TRBV4-1 and TRBJ2-3; 8 bases fit TRBD2. The CDR3 is 16 amino acids. Per germline, CDR1 MGHRA and CDR2 YSYEKL. Trimming took 1 base from V and 1 from J; bases not matched to a gene: 4. CDR3 bases: TGCGCCAGCAGCCAAGCTCAACTAGCGGGCACAGATACGCAGTATTTT. Encoded protein: CASSQAQLAGTDTQYF.

The chain uses TRBV7-2 and TRBJ1-6, with 8 bases matching TRBD1. CDR3 length: 15 amino acids. Germline CDR1 reads SGHTA; CDR2 reads FQGNSA. Losses at the gene ends were 5 bases for V and 5 bases for J; bases not matched to a gene: 5. The chain's CDR3 is CASSLGQGNNSPLHF. The DNA of the CDR3 is TGTGCCAGCAGCCTTGGACAGGGAAATAATTCACCCCTCCACTTT.

The rearrangement links TRBV11-3 to TRBJ2-2, with 8 bases fitting TRBD1. This CDR3 has 15 amino acids. V was pared by 4 bases and J by 3 bases, with 4 bases of the junction left unmatched. Germline V gene sequence: CDR1 SGHNT, CDR2 YENEEA. The DNA of the CDR3 is TGTGCCAGCAGCTGGACAGGGTTGGACACCGGGGAGCTGTTTTTT. This gives the protein CASSWTGLDTGELFF. The variable domain in full, completed from reference TRBV11-3 and TRBJ2-2, reads EAGVVQSPRYKIIEKKQPVAFWCNPISGHNTLYWYLQNLGQGPELLIRYENEEAVDDSQLPKDRFSAERLKGVDSTLKIQPAELGDSAVYLCASSWTGLDTGELFFGEGSRLTVL.

The CDR3 sequence: CAISEGVAGGLGETQYF. CDR3 sequence (DNA): TGTGCCATCAGTGAAGGGGTCGCGGGAGGGCTCGGAGAGACCCAGTACTTC. The rearrangement uses TRBV10-3 and TRBJ2-5; 9 positions agree with TRBD2. CDR1 is ENHRY and CDR2 is SYGVKD in the germline V gene. Germline trimming cut 3 bases from V and 4 bases from J; bases unmatched to any gene: 12. This CDR3 comprises 17 residues.

This chain connects TRBV7-2 to TRBJ2-7, with 8 positions matching TRBD1. J gave up 0 bases and V 5 bases, and 3 bases lay outside the gene matches. The germline V gene has CDR1 SGHTA and CDR2 FQGNSA. This CDR3 comprises 14 residues. CDR3: CASSQQGGSYEQYF. The CDR3 DNA is TGTGCCAGCAGCCAACAGGGGGGCTCCTACGAGCAGTACTTC.

The chain joins TRBV7-2 to TRBJ2-3; 10 positions match TRBD2. In germline, CDR1 is SGHTA, CDR2 FQGNSA. J gave up 6 bases and V 4 bases, and 4 bases lay outside the gene matches. This CDR3 has 14 residues. This chain's CDR3 is CASSSSGSSDTQYF. DNA of the CDR3: TGTGCCAGCAGCTCTAGCGGGAGTTCTGATACGCAGTATTTT. The entire variable domain, with the rest obtained from reference TRBV7-2 and TRBJ2-3, is as follows: GAGVSQSPSNKVTEKGKDVELRCDPISGHTALYWYRQSLGQGLEFLIYFQGNSAPDKSGLPSDRFSAERTGGSVSTLTIQRTQQEDSAVYLCASSSSGSSDTQYFGPGTRLTVL.

This chain links TRBV11-3 with TRBJ1-3, with TRBD1 matching 7 bases. Germline V CDR1 and CDR2: SGHNT, YENEEA. V was clipped by 1 base and J by 3 bases; unmatched bases: 6. This CDR3 contains 16 residues. As DNA, the CDR3 is TGTGCCAGCAGCTTAGCAGGACAGGCGATTGGAAACACCATATATTTT. It is translated as CASSLAGQAIGNTIYF. Based on the CDR3 plus reference TRBV11-3 and TRBJ1-3, the full variable domain is EAGVVQSPRYKIIEKKQPVAFWCNPISGHNTLYWYLQNLGQGPELLIRYENEEAVDDSQLPKDRFSAERLKGVDSTLKIQPAELGDSAVYLCASSLAGQAIGNTIYFGEGSWLTVV.

In DNA form, the CDR3 reads TGTGCCAGTAGTAGGCAGGGTTTGGTCTATGGCTACACCTTC. This encodes CASSRQGLVYGYTF. The rearrangement uses TRBV19 and TRBJ1-2; a weak D match, TRBD1 (5 bases). CDR1 LNHDA and CDR2 SQIVND come from the germline V gene (reference sequence). The CDR3 contains 14 residues. Trimming removed 4 bases at V and 4 bases at J, with 13 bases between.

This chain joins TRBV5-1 and TRBJ2-7; 7 bases are a match to TRBD2. The length of the CDR3 is 14 residues. Per the germline V gene, CDR1 is SGHRS and CDR2 is YFSETQ. V lost 3 bases to trimming and J lost 2 bases; unmatched junction nucleotides: 5. The CDR3 sequence is CASSSGGVAYEQYF. The CDR3 region has the DNA TGCGCCAGCAGCTCGGGAGGAGTAGCCTACGAGCAGTACTTC.

This clone appeared a few times. The J gene is TRBJ1-1, the V gene TRBV7-9; D gene uncertain. V dropped 5 bases and J dropped 1 base, with 11 bases sitting between them. Germline values: CDR1 SEHNR, CDR2 FQNEAQ (reference sequence). CDR3 size: 14 residues. The CDR3 loop is CASSLIAGNTEAFF. CDR3 DNA sequence: TGTGCCAGCAGCCTGATTGCAGGGAACACTGAAGCTTTCTTT.

The rearrangement links TRBV6-2 or TRBV6-3 to TRBJ2-1, with 11 bases matching TRBD2. The V segment lost 2 bases and the J segment 5 bases; nucleotides outside the gene matches: 11. Germline-derived CDR1 and CDR2 are MNHEY and SVGEGT. The length of the CDR3 is 18 residues. As DNA, the CDR3 is TGTGCCAGCAGTTACCGAGGGACCGGGACTAGCGGTAACAATGAGCAGTTCTTC. Its protein product is CASSYRGTGTSGNNEQFF.

The sample holds one count of this clone. The chain joins TRBV7-2 to TRBJ1-1; 8 bases align to TRBD1. The ends lost 5 bases at V and 4 bases at J; junction bases unmatched: 6. Germline assignment: CDR1 SGHTA and CDR2 FQGNSA. The CDR3 is 14 residues long. The CDR3 sequence is CASSVTTGGTEAFF. The CDR3 nucleotides read TGTGCCAGCAGCGTAACCACAGGGGGCACTGAAGCTTTCTTT.

This chain links TRBV7-8 with TRBJ2-1; 7 bases are a match to TRBD2. The CDR3 consists of 17 residues. Germline V gene lookup returns CDR1 SGHVS and CDR2 FQNEAQ. V gave up 2 bases and J gave up 4 bases; unmatched junction bases: 11. For the CDR3, the DNA is TGTGCCAGCAGCTTACAAGCGGGGTCGGGTAGATACAATGAGCAGTTCTTC. Its protein product is CASSLQAGSGRYNEQFF. The whole variable domain, filled in from reference TRBV7-8 and TRBJ2-1, reads GAGVSQSPRYKVAKRGQDVALRCDPISGHVSLFWYQQALGQGPEFLTYFQNEAQLDKSGLPSDRFFAERPEGSVSTLKIQRTQQEDSAVYLCASSLQAGSGRYNEQFFGPGTRLTVL.

The chain employs TRBV29-1 and TRBJ2-1, with TRBD2 matching over 7 bases. CDR1 is SQVTM and CDR2 is ANQGSEA in the germline V gene. The CDR3 is 12 amino acids. Trimming removed 6 bases from V and 7 bases from J; junction bases left unmatched: 6. The CDR3 loop reads CSVERGWNEQFF. The CDR3 coding sequence is TGCAGCGTGGAGCGGGGTTGGAATGAGCAGTTCTTC.

V gene TRBV6-1 combines with J gene TRBJ2-1; possible D gene TRBD1, 6 bases. V was pared by 5 bases and J by 10 bases, with 18 bases between. Germline values: CDR1 MNHNS, CDR2 SASEGT. The CDR3 is 14 amino acids. CDR3: CASSPGDQLGEQFF. CDR3 bases: TGTGCCAGCAGTCCAGGGGACCAATTGGGGGAGCAGTTCTTC.

The V gene is TRBV9, the J gene TRBJ1-2; 7 bases map to TRBD1. The CDR3 consists of 15 residues. Trimming cost V 0 bases and J 7 bases; bases outside gene matches: 9. Germline CDR1 SGDLS, CDR2 YYNGEE. For the CDR3, the DNA is TGTGCCAGCAGCGTAGATGGAACAGGGGTTAGTGGCTACACCTTC. This translates into CASSVDGTGVSGYTF.

J is TRBJ2-1 and V is TRBV11-1; 9 positions match TRBD2. The CDR3 spans 15 residues. J gave up 3 bases and V 5 bases, and 5 bases lay outside the gene matches. From germline, CDR1 is SGHAT and CDR2 FQDESV (reference sequence). The CDR3 sequence: CASSVASGVYNEQFF. CDR3 nucleotides: TGTGCCAGCAGCGTGGCTAGCGGGGTCTACAATGAGCAGTTCTTC.

This rearrangement joins TRBV11-3 to TRBJ2-2; D uncertain. Trimming shortened V by 4 bases and J by 4 bases, and 13 bases separated the two germline ends. Germline V gene data show CDR1 as SGHNT and CDR2 as YENEEA. The CDR3 covers 15 residues. CDR3: CASSSRLLSTGELFF. Written as DNA, the CDR3 is TGTGCCAGCAGCTCGAGACTTCTGTCCACCGGGGAGCTGTTTTTT.

The genes are TRBV15 and TRBJ2-5, with D tentatively TRBD2 (6 bases). The germline CDR1 and CDR2 sequences are LNHNV and YYDKDF (reference sequence). The ends were cut back, 0 bases at V and 5 bases at J, with 10 bases in the middle. The CDR3 totals 14 residues. The CDR3 loop reads CATSRERGGETQYF. CDR3 coding DNA: TGTGCCACCAGCAGAGAGCGGGGCGGGGAGACCCAGTACTTC.

This sequence joins TRBV11-2 and TRBJ2-7; D might be TRBD1 (6 bases). The V and J ends lost 5 bases and 2 bases respectively, with 13 bases between them. This CDR3 comprises 14 residues. Per the germline V gene, CDR1 is SGHAT and CDR2 is FQNNGV. The CDR3 bases are TGTGCCAGCAGCCTGGCCAGGGGAGCCTACGAGCAGTACTTC. Translated: CASSLARGAYEQYF.

The chain links TRBV6-5 to TRBJ1-4; 7 bases map to TRBD1. The germline gives CDR1 MNHEY, CDR2 SVGAGI. The CDR3 length is 15 residues. V gave up 0 bases and J gave up 7 bases; unmatched junction bases: 5. Here the CDR3 DNA reads TGTGCCAGCAGTTACTCTTCAGGGGGGAGTGAAAAACTGTTTTTT. It is translated as CASSYSSGGSEKLFF.

The V call is TRBV29-1, the J call TRBJ2-6; D uncertain. CDR1 is SQVTM, CDR2 ANQGSEA, per germline. This CDR3 region has 13 residues. Trimming took off 4 bases at V and 1 base at J, with 5 bases between the two ends. CDR3 coding DNA: TGCAGCGTTGTATCTTCTGGGGCCAACGTCCTGACTTTC. Translating gives CSVVSSGANVLTF.

The genes are TRBV6-5 and TRBJ2-5; perhaps TRBD2 as D (5 bases). This CDR3 has 13 amino acids. V was shortened by 6 bases and J by 2 bases, with 10 bases between the two germline ends. CDR1 is MNHEY, CDR2 SVGAGI, per germline. The CDR3 nucleotides are TGTGCCAGCAGCACCAGCGGACAAGAGACCCAGTACTTC. Its translation: CASSTSGQETQYF.

The rearrangement uses TRBV3-1 (or the pseudogene TRBV3-2) and TRBJ1-5, with TRBD1 identical over 9 bases. Germline CDR1 and CDR2: LGHDT and YNNKEL (reference sequence). The CDR3 totals 15 residues. Losses at the gene ends were 5 bases for V and 1 base for J; bases not matched to a gene: 3. CDR3 residues: CASSGGTGSNQPQHF. The CDR3 DNA reads as TGTGCCAGCAGCGGCGGGACAGGGAGCAATCAGCCCCAGCATTTT.

The rearrangement links TRBV7-6 to TRBJ2-1; possibly TRBD2 for D (5 bases). V was pared by 5 bases and J by 12 bases, with 17 bases between. Germline CDR1 reads SGHVS; CDR2 reads FNYEAQ. The CDR3 covers 13 residues. The CDR3 loop reads CASSDSTRKGQFF. The CDR3 DNA reads as TGTGCCAGCAGCGACTCCACTAGGAAGGGGCAGTTCTTC.

This clone occurred a few times. The chain couples TRBV19 to TRBJ2-1; 8 nucleotides line up with TRBD1. V dropped 9 bases and J dropped 5; count of bases not matched to a gene: 9. The germline V gene has CDR1 LNHDA and CDR2 SQIVND (reference sequence). CDR3 length: 14 amino acids. CDR3 nucleotides: TGTGCCAGCACCGGGACAGGCAGGAACAATGAGCAGTTCTTC. Amino acids: CASTGTGRNNEQFF.